The sequence of this T cell receptor beta chain was determined in a study of T cell changes during pregnancy in multiple sclerosis (dated by TCRdb to about 2019). As for the study more broadly: The study looked at changes in the T cell repertoire across pregnancy in women with multiple sclerosis.

Libraries were made using the immunoSEQ multiplex PCR assay. Drawn from immuneACCESS, this table holds only the in-frame rearrangements with V and J called that TCRdb kept. Clones are partly lost; checked studies trace under half to an unresolved V gene and leave the rest unexplained. The table for this sample lists approximately 100,000 clones; around 92% of them were counted only once. Over 2.5% of the sample comes from the top ten. Worth noting for this clone: The target of this receptor is not known. Base-call qualities are not available, and no considerably larger clone is one nucleotide away.

The CDR3 starts with the cysteine, ends with the phenylalanine, and has 13 residues. Of all the DNA, just the CDR3 is kept, 39 bases in frame from base 1. The germline V gene sets CDR1 to SGDLS and CDR2 to YYNGEE. Germline trimming: 1 base from V, 10 bases from J; junction bases outside gene matches: 2. This sequence uses TRBV9 and TRBJ2-1, and 10 bases in between align with TRBD2. The receptor's source is a female donor with multiple sclerosis, enrolled in a pregnancy study. Sample: peripheral blood, taken in the second trimester of pregnancy. Read as DNA, the sequence is TGTGCCAGCAGCGTACTAGCGGGAGTAGAGCAGTTCTTC. Its translation is CASSVLAGVEQFF.